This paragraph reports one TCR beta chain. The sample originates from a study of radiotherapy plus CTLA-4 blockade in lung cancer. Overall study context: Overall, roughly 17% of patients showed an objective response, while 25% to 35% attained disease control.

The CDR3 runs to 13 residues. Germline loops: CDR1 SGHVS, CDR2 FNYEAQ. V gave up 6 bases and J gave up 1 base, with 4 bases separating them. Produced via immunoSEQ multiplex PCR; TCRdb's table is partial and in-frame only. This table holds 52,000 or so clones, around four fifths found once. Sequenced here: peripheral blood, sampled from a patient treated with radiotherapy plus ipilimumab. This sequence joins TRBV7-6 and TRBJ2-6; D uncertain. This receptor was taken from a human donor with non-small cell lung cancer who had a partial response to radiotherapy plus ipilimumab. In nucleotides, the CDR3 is TGTGCCAGCAGTATATCTGGGGCCAACGTCCTGACTTTC. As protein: CASSISGANVLTF.